The 21 T cell receptor beta chains presented below share a single source sample, sequenced in a study of CD8 T cells in Susac syndrome. The authors reverse transcribed roughly 0.5 to 1 ug RNA with random hexamers. TCRdb redid the calling of the immunoSEQ multiplex PCR reads with MiXCR, one entry per CDR3 protein. This table has 150,000 or so distinct CDR3 sequences, just under 95% appearing once. The sample comprised CD8+ T cells from PBMCs. These receptors originate from a human donor with multiple sclerosis.

The V call is TRBV20-1, the J call TRBJ2-1; 9 bases fit TRBD2. The V segment lost 5 bases and the J segment 4 bases; nucleotides outside the gene matches: 6. Germline CDR1 DFQATT, CDR2 SNEGSKA (reference sequence). The CDR3 sequence is 14 residues long. CDR3 protein: CSARPSGEYNEQFF. CDR3 nucleotides: TGCAGTGCTCGACCTAGCGGGGAATACAATGAGCAGTTCTTC.

In this sample, this clonotype turned up a few times. The rearrangement uses TRBV6-4 and TRBJ1-1, with TRBD1 as a possible D gene (5 bases). The V gene lost 2 bases and the J gene lost 1 base, with 8 bases spanning the gap. The CDR3 covers 14 residues. Germline V CDR1 and CDR2: MRHNA, SNTAGT. Written as DNA, the CDR3 is TGTGCCAGCAGTGACGGCAGGGAGAACACTGAAGCTTTCTTT. Its protein is CASSDGRENTEAFF.

The chain uses TRBV30 and TRBJ1-2; TRBD1 might be the D (5 bases). The CDR3 length is 12 residues. Germline CDR1 is GTSNPN and CDR2 is SVGIG (reference sequence). V lost 7 bases and J lost 1, with 10 bases in between. CDR3 DNA sequence: TGTGCCTTGGGGCAGGATAACTATGGCTACACCTTC. This gives the protein CALGQDNYGYTF.

This rearrangement joins TRBV7-9 to TRBJ2-4; D not resolved. Germline CDR1 reads SEHNR; CDR2 reads FQNEAQ (reference sequence). V was trimmed by 5 bases and J by 4 bases, leaving 9 bases between them. CDR3 size: 13 residues. CDR3 in amino acids: CASSQGPKNIQYF. As DNA, the CDR3 is TGTGCCAGCAGCCAAGGACCTAAAAACATTCAGTACTTC.

The CDR3 nucleotides are TGTGCCAGCAGTGACTCATGGGGGTCAGATACGCAGTATTTT. Its protein is CASSDSWGSDTQYF. The chain recombines TRBV6-4 with TRBJ2-3, with D perhaps matching TRBD1 or TRBD2 (5 bases each). V was clipped by 0 bases and J by 4 bases, with 8 bases between them. Germline loops: CDR1 MRHNA, CDR2 SNTAGT. The CDR3 contains 14 residues.

The V call is TRBV29-1, the J call TRBJ1-2; unclear D gene. Germline V CDR1 and CDR2: SQVTM, ANQGSEA. V lost 0 bases, J lost 12 bases, and 11 bases lay in between. CDR3 size: 11 residues. CDR3 protein: CSVEDRESHTF. The CDR3 nucleotides are TGCAGCGTTGAAGATCGGGAATCTCACACCTTC.

The chain carries TRBV4-2 and TRBJ2-3; D might be TRBD1 (5 bases). Germline loops: CDR1 LGHNA, CDR2 YNFKEQ. The V and J ends lost 0 bases and 5 bases respectively, with 18 bases between them. The CDR3 is 17 amino acids. The CDR3 bases are TGTGCCAGCAGCCAAGAAGTTTATCAGGGTGTGGAAGATACGCAGTATTTT. Translation gives CASSQEVYQGVEDTQYF.

The table lists this clonotype with a count of one. The V and J genes are TRBV2 and TRBJ2-7; TRBD1 agrees at 8 bases. Trimming at V came to 6 bases and at J to 2 bases, leaving 0 bases not matched to a gene. This CDR3 spans 12 amino acids. The germline V gene has CDR1 SNHLY and CDR2 FYNNEI. The CDR3 loop reads CASRGQAYEQYF. CDR3 nucleotides: TGTGCCAGCAGGGGACAGGCCTACGAGCAGTACTTC.

This chain connects TRBV28 to TRBJ2-7; the D is unclear. With 4 bases removed from V and 6 bases from J, the gap between germline ends came to 22 bases. CDR1 is MDHEN and CDR2 is SYDVKM in the germline V gene. This CDR3 has 16 amino acids. CDR3 residues: CASSSMNTRPECEQYF. The CDR3 coding sequence is TGTGCCAGCAGTTCAATGAACACGAGACCCGAATGCGAGCAGTACTTC.

The rearrangement links TRBV12-5 to TRBJ1-5, with TRBD1 matching over 7 bases. The germline V gene has CDR1 LGHNT and CDR2 FRNRAP. J gave up 9 bases and V 3 bases, and 11 bases lay outside the gene matches. The CDR3 has 15 residues. The CDR3 DNA reads TGTGCTAGTGGTTTCGACTGGCAGAGACAGGGGCCCCAGCATTTT. Residues: CASGFDWQRQGPQHF.

CDR3 sequence reads: CASSFRVGTGGKSPGYTF. The CDR3 region has the DNA TGTGCCAGCAGCTTTCGGGTTGGGACAGGGGGAAAGTCACCTGGCTACACCTTC. V usage is TRBV7-9 and J usage is TRBJ1-2, with TRBD1 matching over 11 bases. CDR1 is SEHNR, CDR2 FQNEAQ, per germline (reference sequence). V lost 3 bases to trimming and J lost 7 bases; unmatched junction nucleotides: 16. The CDR3 runs 18 residues. Looking up the rest from reference TRBV7-9 and TRBJ1-2 gives the full variable domain: DTGVSQNPRHKITKRGQNVTFRCDPISEHNRLYWYRQTLGQGPEFLTYFQNEAQLEKSRLLSDRFSAERPKGSFSTLEIQRTEQGDSAMYLCASSFRVGTGGKSPGYTFGSGTRLTVV.

This clonotype occurred a few times. This sequence joins TRBV12-3 or TRBV12-4 and TRBJ2-1, with D perhaps assigned TRBD1 or TRBD2 (6 bases each). Trimming cost V 3 bases and J 4 bases, with 10 bases left between them. The CDR3 has 14 residues. CDR3 in amino acids: CASSLGAGYNEQFF. CDR3 in DNA: TGTGCCAGCAGTTTGGGGGCGGGGTACAATGAGCAGTTCTTC.

The CDR3 DNA is TGTGCCAGCAGCCAAGATTTTGGGCACCTTGGGCGGTTCTTC. Translated: CASSQDFGHLGRFF. The chain has TRBV3-1 and TRBJ2-1; no clear D. Trimming removed 0 bases at V and 15 bases at J, with 18 bases between. Looked up from germline, CDR1 is LGHDT and CDR2 is YNNKEL (reference sequence). CDR3 size: 14 residues.

The chain joins TRBV2 to TRBJ1-1; no firm D call. The CDR3 totals 11 residues. Trimming pared 10 bases from V and 3 bases from J, leaving 9 bases between. Germline V gene sequence: CDR1 SNHLY, CDR2 FYNNEI. In nucleotides, the CDR3 is TGTGCCACCGTAGTCGACACTGAAGCTTTCTTT. Amino acid sequence: CATVVDTEAFF.

Here the CDR3 reads CASSLYRVGPNTEAFF. The CDR3 nucleotides are TGTGCCAGCAGCTTGTACAGAGTCGGTCCGAACACTGAAGCTTTCTTT. The chain joins TRBV13 to TRBJ1-1; D unresolved. There are 16 residues in the CDR3. V was pared by 3 bases and J by 1 base, with 15 bases between. Germline values: CDR1 PRHDT, CDR2 FYEKMQ (reference sequence).

The genes are TRBV6-4 and TRBJ2-1; no firm D call. V was pared by 3 bases and J by 2 bases, with 11 bases between. CDR1 and CDR2 (germline): MRHNA, SNTAGT. CDR3 size: 15 residues. CDR3 sequence: CASSETTGPYNEQFF. The CDR3 region has the DNA TGTGCCAGCAGTGAAACTACCGGACCCTACAATGAGCAGTTCTTC.

The chain carries TRBV29-1 and TRBJ1-1, with D possibly TRBD1 on 5 matching bases. V gave up 4 bases and J gave up 3 bases, with 9 bases separating them. The length of the CDR3 is 12 residues. CDR1 is SQVTM, CDR2 ANQGSEA, per germline. The CDR3 region has the DNA TGCAGCGTTGTCTCCAGGGACACTGAAGCTTTCTTT. It translates to CSVVSRDTEAFF.

The rearrangement joins TRBV7-9 to TRBJ1-1; unclear D gene. Trimming took 7 bases from V and 6 from J, leaving 15 bases between them. CDR3 size: 13 residues. CDR1 SEHNR and CDR2 FQNEAQ come from the germline V gene (reference sequence). The CDR3 is CASTDGFLAEAFF. In DNA form, the CDR3 reads TGTGCCAGCACCGACGGGTTTTTGGCTGAAGCTTTCTTT.

This clonotype has more than one count but fewer than ten. The chain joins TRBV6-1 to TRBJ2-7; 8 bases line up with TRBD2. Germline V gene data show CDR1 as MNHNS and CDR2 as SASEGT. This CDR3 region has 15 residues. J gave up 4 bases and V 5 bases, and 10 bases lay outside the gene matches. CDR3 DNA: TGTGCCAGCAGTCCATCAGCGGGGGCCAAATACGAGCAGTACTTC. Translated: CASSPSAGAKYEQYF.

This clonotype has only one observation. The J gene is TRBJ1-1, the V gene TRBV9, with no clear D. Germline CDR1 and CDR2: SGDLS and YYNGEE. The CDR3 covers 13 residues. Trimming took off 0 bases at V and 8 bases at J, with 11 bases between the two ends. In DNA form, the CDR3 reads TGTGCCAGCAGCGTAGCTACGGCCAGGGAAGCTTTCTTT. Amino acid sequence: CASSVATAREAFF.

This sequence joins TRBV29-1 and TRBJ1-2, with 7 positions matching TRBD1. Looked up from germline, CDR1 is SQVTM and CDR2 is ANQGSEA. Trimming at V came to 6 bases and at J to 2 bases, leaving 3 bases not matched to a gene. CDR3 length: 12 residues. In DNA, the CDR3 is TGCAGCGTCTCGACAGGGAACTATGGCTACACCTTC. Protein sequence: CSVSTGNYGYTF.